The 12 T cell receptor beta chains listed next were all sequenced from one sample in a study of T cells expressing NK-cell markers (TCRdb year 2020). Receptors were amplified or captured by 5' RACE. TCRdb shows the sequencer as Illumina HiSeq 2000. TCRdb reanalyzed the reads, keeping one entry per CDR3 protein sequence and omitting DNA. The sample table includes roughly 1,300 distinct CDR3 sequences. Approximately 63% of the sample comes from the top ten. Sequenced input: blood T cells: a sorted CD56 or NKG2C T cell subset, CD4+ or CD8+ T cells, or bulk PBMC T cells (not recorded which). Every receptor here comes from a woman between 18 and 29 years old in good health. Donor details come from another sample of the same person, matched by shared clones.

V gene TRBV27 combines with J gene TRBJ1-2; TCRdb indicates TRBD1, and absent DNA this call remains unverified. The V gene's germline CDR1 is MNHEY and CDR2 SMNVEV (reference sequence). The CDR3 runs 16 residues. CDR3 in amino acids: CASSFQGAPSHYGYTF.

This rearrangement joins TRBV5-4 to TRBJ1-2. The germline V gene has CDR1 SGHNT and CDR2 YYREEE (reference sequence). The CDR3 runs 14 residues. CDR3 loop: CASSLAAGNYGYTF.

The chain joins TRBV4-3 to TRBJ2-1; TCRdb designates TRBD2, a call that cannot be tested without DNA. CDR1 is LGHNA, CDR2 YSLEER, per germline. This CDR3 comprises 15 residues. The CDR3 is CASSQDGTSYNEQFF.

V gene TRBV7-6 combines with J gene TRBJ2-7; TCRdb picks TRBD2, but there is no DNA to check that call. Germline V gene data show CDR1 as SGHVS and CDR2 as FNYEAQ. This CDR3 spans 19 amino acids. CDR3: CASSSPAMGLEFSPHEQYF. Based on the CDR3 plus reference TRBV7-6 and TRBJ2-7, the full variable domain is GAGVSQSPRYKVTKRGQDVALRCDPISGHVSLYWYRQALGQGPEFLTYFNYEAQQDKSGLPNDRFSAERPEGSISTLTIQRTEQRDSAMYRCASSSPAMGLEFSPHEQYFGPGTRLTVT.

This chain uses TRBV6-5 with TRBJ2-7. The V gene's germline CDR1 is MNHEY and CDR2 SVGAGI. The CDR3 is made up of 15 amino acids. The CDR3 region is CASSYSGQANYEQYF.

This clonotype is deemed medium-sized by its frequency. This chain uses TRBV7-6 with TRBJ2-2; with no DNA, the TCRdb D assignment of TRBD2 cannot be verified. The germline gives CDR1 SGHVS, CDR2 FNYEAQ. CDR3 length: 16 amino acids. The CDR3 sequence: CASSRYRVEGTGELFF.

This clonotype is called medium-sized (0.01 to 0.1%) based on its frequency. The chain links TRBV18 to TRBJ1-1; TCRdb selects TRBD1, and the lack of DNA leaves this call unchecked. This CDR3 has 15 residues. Germline V gene lookup returns CDR1 KGHSH and CDR2 LQKENI. This CDR3 reads CASSPNHDPGTSAFF.

This clonotype ranks as medium-sized (0.01 to 0.1%) in terms of frequency. The chain is built from TRBV12-3 or TRBV12-4 and TRBJ1-2; no DNA is available, so the TRBD1 call from TCRdb remains unchecked. The length of the CDR3 is 15 residues. Here the CDR3 reads CASSPGHPINYGYTF.

V is TRBV7-2 and J is TRBJ1-2. Germline V gene lookup returns CDR1 SGHTA and CDR2 FQGNSA. The CDR3 extends over 13 amino acids. CDR3 amino acids: CASSLNRVYGYTF.

CDR3 region: CASSLSLGRANYGYTF. The chain has TRBV27 and TRBJ1-2. The CDR3 spans 16 residues. Germline CDR1 reads MNHEY; CDR2 reads SMNVEV (reference sequence).

This chain connects TRBV11-2 to TRBJ2-6. The V gene's germline CDR1 is SGHAT and CDR2 FQNNGV. The CDR3 covers 19 residues. The CDR3 sequence: CASSLVSWAFTAGANVLTF. Full variable domain (rest looked up from reference TRBV11-2 and TRBJ2-6): EAGVAQSPRYKIIEKRQSVAFWCNPISGHATLYWYQQILGQGPKLLIQFQNNGVVDDSQLPKDRFSAERLKGVDSTLKIQPAKLEDSAVYLCASSLVSWAFTAGANVLTFGAGSRLTVL.

This clonotype is labeled medium-sized based on frequency. V usage is TRBV6-6 and J usage is TRBJ1-2; checking the TCRdb D call of TRBD1 is not possible without DNA. Germline lookup yields CDR1 MNHNY and CDR2 SVGAGI (reference sequence). This CDR3 spans 13 amino acids. The CDR3 region is CASRQRQGPGYTF.